This TCR beta chain was profiled in a study of T cell clonality in common variable immunodeficiency (dated by TCRdb to between 2015 and 2016). CVID samples and control samples contributed equivalent amounts of genomic DNA as sequencing input. For every sample, a 60 bp segment covering the rearranged TCRbeta CDR3 region was amplified and then sequenced. The immunoSEQ assay, a bias-corrected multiplex PCR combined with high-throughput sequencing, was used to amplify TCRbeta. Per the original workflow: Each unique nucleotide sequence was treated as a clone and annotated with V, D and J genes, copy number and frequency. Sequences were labeled productive if in frame, and non-productive if out of frame or containing stop codons. As previously described, clonality was calculated on the basis of Shannon's entropy. The predicted amino acid sequences of productive clones were used to derive mean CDR3 Kyte-Doolittle hydropathy. Scaled V gene usage was hierarchically clustered using Manhattan distance and complete linkage with the R hclust function. To assess clone sharing by CDR3 amino acid sequence, 12 repertoires per group were resampled over 100 rounds. The repertoires were searched for 55 to 75 published EBV-specific TCRbeta sequences and 200 to 300 published CMV-specific TCRbeta sequences. A couple of CVID samples yielding fewer than 10,000 sequences were excluded from analysis, leaving 42 CVID repertoires. Sourced from immuneACCESS, this table was stored by TCRdb with only in-frame sequences that have V and J called. A share of the clones is absent; for the studies checked, an unresolved V gene accounts for under half, and the remainder has no known explanation. V, J and clone size derive from that table, while D and trimming were established from the DNA sequence. The sample features about 60,000 clones, and none is a singleton. The ten top clones hold around 1.6% of the sample.

Results and caveats for the whole study, not just this receptor: Fewer deletions and N-nucleotide insertions were reportedly observed in CVID TCRbeta sequences, and highly modified clones with 13 or more V deletions were reportedly absent from CVID TCRbeta sequences. According to the authors, figuring out what caused the increased clonality in CVID would require sequencing the repertoires of T cell subpopulations. Differences among patients in the CVID cohort limited the correlations between repertoire features and clinical complications. TCRbeta clonality was higher in CVID subjects than in healthy controls (t-test p = 0.018), and the increase was most characteristic of about a third of subjects. CVID subjects shared fewer TCRbeta clones with each other than healthy controls did (p < 0.0001). Despite equal DNA input, controls averaged roughly 80,000 unique sequences per sample versus around 32,000 in CVID samples.

Predominantly Caucasian heritage was noted among both the CVID patients and the healthy controls. Heparinized peripheral whole blood samples of about 5 to 8.5 ml were collected from each donor. TCRbeta CDR3 repertoires were sequenced from genomic DNA of adults with common variable immune deficiency (CVID) and healthy adult controls. The control group was made up of about 22 healthy adult volunteers (about ten male and around 12 female) whose ages ranged from 23 to 66 years, with a mean age of nearly 35. Diluted blood was subjected to density centrifugation over Hypaque 1077 or Ficoll-Paque for isolation of peripheral blood mononuclear cells. Unsorted mononuclear cells served as the source of genomic DNA, which was extracted either by Qiagen column purification or by a centrifugation-based method. The germline V gene encodes CDR1 SGHRS and CDR2 YFSETQ. The CDR3 numbers 13 residues from cysteine through phenylalanine. Only the CDR3 bases that were read are kept: 30 of them, in frame from base 1. Trimming at the junction amounts to 5 bases on V and 0 bases on J, and the germline ends lie 8 bases apart.

This clone was detected ten times or more. The antigen it recognizes is unknown. The read gets to within 3 residues of the CDR3 end, and the germline J gene fills in the rest. The chain uses TRBV5-1 and TRBJ2-5, with TRBD1 as a weak D call on 5 bases. The TCR comes from a person aged 18 to 70 in good health. Input material: peripheral blood mononuclear cells. The CDR3 loop reads CASRATDQETQYF. CDR3 DNA, as far as it was read: TGCGCCAGCAGGGCGACAGACCAAGAGACC. Joined to the reference TRBV5-1 and TRBJ2-5 proteins, this CDR3 gives the full variable domain: KAGVTQTPRYLIKTRGQQVTLSCSPISGHRSVSWYQQTPGQGLQFLFEYFSETQRNKGNFPGRFSGRQFSNSRSEMNVSTLELGDSALYLCASRATDQETQYFGPGTRLLVL.